A single sample is the source of the 4 T cell receptor beta chains below, sequenced in a study of cytomegalovirus exposure and HLA in healthy donors (dated by TCRdb to 2016 to 2017). Libraries were built with the immunoSEQ multiplex PCR assay. For the multiplex PCR, a mixture combining 60 forward primers for TCR Vbeta segments and 13 reverse primers for TCR Jbeta segments was used. TCRdb took this table from immuneACCESS and kept in-frame rearrangements with V and J called. Such tables lack part of the clones; where checked against another copy, unresolved V genes explain under half of the gap, and the rest is unexplained. The data table for this sample lists 25,000 to 40,000 clones. Clones ranked in the top ten supply 3.5% of the sample. The sequenced sample consisted of PBMCs. The receptor source for this set is a man in his forties in good health and CMV-seronegative.

As for this clone: The sample has other DNA sequences that encode this CDR3 too. The gene calls are TRBV30 and TRBJ1-3; D gene unclear. With 1 base removed from V and 0 bases from J, the gap between germline ends came to 4 bases. Per the germline V gene, CDR1 is GTSNPN and CDR2 is SVGIG (reference sequence). This CDR3 region has 13 residues. CDR3 sequence reads: CAWSGGSGNTIYF. The CDR3 nucleotides are TGTGCCTGGAGTGGCGGCTCTGGAAACACCATATATTTT.

The genes are TRBV25-1 and TRBJ2-7; D ambiguous. V was trimmed by 4 bases and J by 2 bases, leaving 12 bases between them. This CDR3 contains 14 residues. Germline-derived CDR1 and CDR2 are MGHDK and SYGVNS. The CDR3 DNA is TGTGCCAGCAGTGCAATAGGCAGCGCCTACGAGCAGTACTTC. Translating it yields CASSAIGSAYEQYF.

The genes are TRBV4-3 and TRBJ1-4; 10 nucleotides align to TRBD1. CDR3 length: 16 amino acids. Germline trimming cut 6 bases from V and 3 bases from J; bases unmatched to any gene: 7. CDR1 and CDR2 (germline): LGHNA, YSLEER. CDR3 loop: CASSRQGAIANEKLFF. The CDR3 region has the DNA TGCGCCAGCAGTAGACAGGGGGCAATAGCTAATGAAAAACTGTTTTTT.

The CDR3 sequence is CASSKTSGVSYEQYF. CDR3 sequence (DNA): TGTGCCAGCAGCAAGACTAGCGGAGTCTCCTACGAGCAGTACTTC. J is TRBJ2-7 and V is TRBV5-4, with 9 bases matching TRBD2. This CDR3 comprises 15 residues. The germline gives CDR1 SGHNT, CDR2 YYREEE (reference sequence). Germline trimming cut 4 bases from V and 0 bases from J; bases unmatched to any gene: 5.